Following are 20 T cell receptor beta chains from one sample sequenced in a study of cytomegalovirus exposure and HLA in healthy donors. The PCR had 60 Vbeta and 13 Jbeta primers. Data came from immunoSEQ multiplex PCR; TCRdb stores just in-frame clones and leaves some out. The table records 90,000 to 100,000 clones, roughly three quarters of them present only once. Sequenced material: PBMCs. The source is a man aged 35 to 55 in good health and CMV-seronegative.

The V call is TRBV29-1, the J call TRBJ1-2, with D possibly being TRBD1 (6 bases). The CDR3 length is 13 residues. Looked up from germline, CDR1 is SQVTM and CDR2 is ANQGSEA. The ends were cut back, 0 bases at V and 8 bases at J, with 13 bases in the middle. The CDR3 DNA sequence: TGCAGCGTTGAAGAATCAAGGGGGATGGGCTACACCTTC. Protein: CSVEESRGMGYTF. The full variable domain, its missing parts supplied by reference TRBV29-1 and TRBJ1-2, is SAVISQKPSRDICQRGTSLTIQCQVDSQVTMMFWYRQQPGQSLTLIATANQGSEATYESGFVIDKFPISRPNLTFSTLTVSNMSPEDSSIYLCSVEESRGMGYTFGSGTRLTVV.

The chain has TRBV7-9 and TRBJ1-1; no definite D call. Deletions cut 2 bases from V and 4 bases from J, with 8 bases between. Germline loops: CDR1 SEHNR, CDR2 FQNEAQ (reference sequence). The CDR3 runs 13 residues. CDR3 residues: CASSLLAVTEAFF. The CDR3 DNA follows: TGTGCCAGCAGCTTACTCGCAGTCACTGAAGCTTTCTTT.

The CDR3: CASSVESGGEAFF. CDR3 sequence (DNA): TGTGCCAGCAGCGTAGAATCAGGGGGTGAAGCTTTCTTT. The V gene is TRBV9, the J gene TRBJ1-1; 7 bases fit TRBD1. Looked up from germline, CDR1 is SGDLS and CDR2 is YYNGEE. CDR3 size: 13 residues. V lost 0 bases to trimming and J lost 7 bases; unmatched junction nucleotides: 3. Full variable domain (outside the CDR3, taken from reference TRBV9 and TRBJ1-1): DSGVTQTPKHLITATGQRVTLRCSPRSGDLSVYWYQQSLDQGLQFLIQYYNGEERAKGNILERFSAQQFPDLHSELNLSSLELGDSALYFCASSVESGGEAFFGQGTRLTVV.

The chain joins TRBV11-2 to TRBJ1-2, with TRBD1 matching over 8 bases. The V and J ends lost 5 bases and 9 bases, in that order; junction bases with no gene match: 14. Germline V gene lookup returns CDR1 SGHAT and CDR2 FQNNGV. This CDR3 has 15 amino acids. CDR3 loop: CASSPGPGGPMSYTF. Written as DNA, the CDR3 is TGTGCCAGCAGCCCCGGCCCAGGGGGCCCTATGAGCTACACCTTC.

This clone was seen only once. The CDR3 reads CASSYLANYGYTF. The CDR3 nucleotides are TGTGCCAGCAGTTACTTAGCCAACTATGGCTACACCTTC. J is TRBJ1-2 and V is TRBV6-6; D is unresolved. The ends were cut back, 1 base at V and 2 bases at J, with 5 bases in the middle. The CDR3 is 13 residues long. The germline V gene encodes CDR1 MNHNY and CDR2 SVGAGI (reference sequence).

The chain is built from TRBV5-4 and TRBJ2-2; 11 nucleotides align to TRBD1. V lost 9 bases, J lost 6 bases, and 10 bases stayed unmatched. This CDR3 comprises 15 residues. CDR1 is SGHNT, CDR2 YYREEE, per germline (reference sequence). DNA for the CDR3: TGTGCCACCAGTGTCTTGGGACAGGGGGCCGGGGAGCTGTTTTTT. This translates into CATSVLGQGAGELFF.

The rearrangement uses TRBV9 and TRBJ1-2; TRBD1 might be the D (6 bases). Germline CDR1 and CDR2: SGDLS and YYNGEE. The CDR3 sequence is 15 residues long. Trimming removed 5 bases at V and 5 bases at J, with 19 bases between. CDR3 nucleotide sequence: TGTGCCAGCAGTCTCCGACAGGACCCAGTATATGGCTACACCTTC. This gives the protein CASSLRQDPVYGYTF.

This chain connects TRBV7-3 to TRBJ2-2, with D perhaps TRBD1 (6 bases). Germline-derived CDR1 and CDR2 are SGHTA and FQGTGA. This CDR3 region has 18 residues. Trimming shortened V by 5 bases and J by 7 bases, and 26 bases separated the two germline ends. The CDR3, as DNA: TGTGCCAGCAGCCGTTACAGGGTGAGTAAGGCGGGTGACGGGGAGCTGTTTTTT. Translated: CASSRYRVSKAGDGELFF. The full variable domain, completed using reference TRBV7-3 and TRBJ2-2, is GAGVSQTPSNKVTEKGKYVELRCDPISGHTALYWYRQSLGQGPEFLIYFQGTGAADDSGLPNDRFFAVRPEGSVSTLKIQRTERGDSAVYLCASSRYRVSKAGDGELFFGEGSRLTVL.

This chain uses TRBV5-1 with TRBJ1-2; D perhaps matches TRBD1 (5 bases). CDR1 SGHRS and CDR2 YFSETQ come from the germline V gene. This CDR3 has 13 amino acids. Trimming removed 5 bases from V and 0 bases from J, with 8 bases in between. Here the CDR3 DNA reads TGCGCCAGCAGACCGACAGCTAACTATGGCTACACCTTC. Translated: CASRPTANYGYTF.

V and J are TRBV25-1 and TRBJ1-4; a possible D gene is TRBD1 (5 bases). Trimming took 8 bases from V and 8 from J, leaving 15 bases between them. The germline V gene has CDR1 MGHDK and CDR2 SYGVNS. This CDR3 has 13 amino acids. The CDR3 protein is CASGRVPFEKLFF. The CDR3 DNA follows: TGTGCCAGCGGCAGGGTACCTTTCGAAAAACTGTTTTTT.

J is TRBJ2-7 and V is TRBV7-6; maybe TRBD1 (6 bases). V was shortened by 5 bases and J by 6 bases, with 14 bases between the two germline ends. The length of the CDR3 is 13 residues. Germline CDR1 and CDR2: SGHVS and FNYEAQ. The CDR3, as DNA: TGTGCCAGCAGCCCAGGGGCAGGGTTCGAGCAGTACTTC. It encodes CASSPGAGFEQYF.

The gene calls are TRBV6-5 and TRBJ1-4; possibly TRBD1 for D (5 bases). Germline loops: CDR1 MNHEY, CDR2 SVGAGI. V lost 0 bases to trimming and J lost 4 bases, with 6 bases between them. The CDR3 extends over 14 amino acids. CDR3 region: CASSYSTVNEKLFF. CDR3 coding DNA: TGTGCCAGCAGTTACTCGACAGTTAATGAAAAACTGTTTTTT.

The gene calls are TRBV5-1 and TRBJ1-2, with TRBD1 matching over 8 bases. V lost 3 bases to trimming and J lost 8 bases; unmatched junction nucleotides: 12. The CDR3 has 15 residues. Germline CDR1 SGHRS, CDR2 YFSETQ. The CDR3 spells CASSSDGQGVGGYTF. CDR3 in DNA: TGCGCCAGCAGCTCGGATGGACAGGGAGTAGGAGGCTACACCTTC.

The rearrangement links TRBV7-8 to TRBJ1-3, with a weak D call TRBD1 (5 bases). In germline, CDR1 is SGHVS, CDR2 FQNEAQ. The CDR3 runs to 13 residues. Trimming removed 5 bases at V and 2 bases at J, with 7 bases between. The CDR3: CASSPGAGNTIYF. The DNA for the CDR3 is TGTGCCAGCAGCCCGGGGGCTGGAAACACCATATATTTT.

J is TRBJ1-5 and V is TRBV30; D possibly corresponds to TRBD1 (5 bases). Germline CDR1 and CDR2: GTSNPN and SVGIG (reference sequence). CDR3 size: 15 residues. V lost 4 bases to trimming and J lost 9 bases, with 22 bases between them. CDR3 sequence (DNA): TGTGCCTGGACCCCTGGCGGGGGGTTTACTCGGCCCCAGCATTTT. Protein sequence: CAWTPGGGFTRPQHF.

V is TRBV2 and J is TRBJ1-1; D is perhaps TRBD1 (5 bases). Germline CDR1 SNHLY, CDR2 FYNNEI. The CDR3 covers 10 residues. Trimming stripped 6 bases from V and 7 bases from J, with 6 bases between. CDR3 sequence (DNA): TGTGCCAGCAGGGGGGGTGAAGCTTTCTTT. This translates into CASRGGEAFF.

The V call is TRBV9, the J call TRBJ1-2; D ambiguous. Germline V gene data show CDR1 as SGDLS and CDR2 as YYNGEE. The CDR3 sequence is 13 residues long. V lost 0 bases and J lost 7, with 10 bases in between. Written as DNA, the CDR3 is TGTGCCAGCAGCGTAGAGGAGTTTGGTGGCTACACCTTC. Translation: CASSVEEFGGYTF.

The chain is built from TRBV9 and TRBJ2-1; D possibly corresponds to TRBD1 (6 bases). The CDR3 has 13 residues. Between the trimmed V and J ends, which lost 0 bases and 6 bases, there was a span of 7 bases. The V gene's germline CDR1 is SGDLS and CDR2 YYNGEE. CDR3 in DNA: TGTGCCAGCAGCGTAGAAGGGGGCAATGAGCAGTTCTTC. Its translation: CASSVEGGNEQFF.

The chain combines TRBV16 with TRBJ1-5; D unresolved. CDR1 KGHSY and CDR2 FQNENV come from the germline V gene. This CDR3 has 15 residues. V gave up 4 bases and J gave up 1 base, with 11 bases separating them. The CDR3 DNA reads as TGTGCCAGCAGCCCCGGCGGGGTCAGCAATCAGCCCCAGCATTTT. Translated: CASSPGGVSNQPQHF.

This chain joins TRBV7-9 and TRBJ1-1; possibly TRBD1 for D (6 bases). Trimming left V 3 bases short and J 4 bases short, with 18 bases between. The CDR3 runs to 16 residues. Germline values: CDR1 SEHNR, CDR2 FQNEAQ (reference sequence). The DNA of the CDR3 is TGTGCCAGCAGCTTTAGCCAGGGGCTAGGTGGCACTGAAGCTTTCTTT. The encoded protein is CASSFSQGLGGTEAFF.